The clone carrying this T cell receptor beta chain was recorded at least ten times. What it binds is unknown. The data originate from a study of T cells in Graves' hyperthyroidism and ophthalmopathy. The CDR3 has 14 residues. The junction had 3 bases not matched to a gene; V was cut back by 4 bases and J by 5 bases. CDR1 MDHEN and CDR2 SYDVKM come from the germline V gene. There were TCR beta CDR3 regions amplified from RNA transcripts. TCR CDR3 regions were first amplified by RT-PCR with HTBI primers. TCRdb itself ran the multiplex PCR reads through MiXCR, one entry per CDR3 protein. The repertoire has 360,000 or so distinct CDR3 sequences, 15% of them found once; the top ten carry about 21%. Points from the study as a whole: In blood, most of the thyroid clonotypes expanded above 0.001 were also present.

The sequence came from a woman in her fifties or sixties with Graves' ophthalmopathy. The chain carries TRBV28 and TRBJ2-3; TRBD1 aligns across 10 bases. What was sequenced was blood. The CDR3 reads CASSSTGGEDTQYF. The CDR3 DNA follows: TGTGCCAGCAGTTCGACAGGGGGCGAAGATACGCAGTATTTT.